This T cell receptor beta chain is from a study of graft-versus-host responses after intestinal transplantation. Produced via immunoSEQ multiplex PCR; TCRdb's table is partial and in-frame only. This sample has roughly 100,000 clones, with roughly 93% found just once. Details on this clone: What it binds is unknown.

This CDR3 has 16 amino acids. V lost 0 bases and J lost 0, with 6 bases in between. Germline values: CDR1 MGHRA, CDR2 YSYEKL. Here the sequenced sample was unstimulated CD8+ T cells sorted from spleen or lymph node cells, taken before intestinal transplant. The chain links TRBV4-1 to TRBJ2-6, with no clear D. This clonotype was sampled from a human donor who received an intestinal transplant. The CDR3 loop is CASSQDLGSGANVLTF. In nucleotides, the CDR3 is TGCGCCAGCAGCCAAGATCTAGGCTCTGGGGCCAACGTCCTGACTTTC.